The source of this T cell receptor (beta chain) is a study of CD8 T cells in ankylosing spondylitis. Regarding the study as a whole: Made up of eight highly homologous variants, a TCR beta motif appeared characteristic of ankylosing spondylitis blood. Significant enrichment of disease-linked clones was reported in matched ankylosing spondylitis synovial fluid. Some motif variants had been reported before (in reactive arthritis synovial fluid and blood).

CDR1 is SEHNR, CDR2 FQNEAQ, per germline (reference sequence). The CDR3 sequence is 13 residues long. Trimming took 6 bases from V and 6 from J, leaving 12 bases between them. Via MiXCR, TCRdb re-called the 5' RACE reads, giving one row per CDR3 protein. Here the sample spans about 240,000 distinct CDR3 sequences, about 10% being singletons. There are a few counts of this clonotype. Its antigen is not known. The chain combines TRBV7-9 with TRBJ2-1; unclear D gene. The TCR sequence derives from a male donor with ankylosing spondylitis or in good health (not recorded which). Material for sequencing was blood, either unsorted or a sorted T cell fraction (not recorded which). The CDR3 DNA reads TGTGCCAGCAGTCCCCCAGCGCGCAATGAGCAGTTCTTC. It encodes CASSPPARNEQFF.